Following are 19 T cell receptor beta chains from one sample sequenced in a study of cytomegalovirus exposure and HLA in healthy donors. The PCR contained 60 Vbeta and 13 Jbeta primers. Clones were read by immunoSEQ multiplex PCR, and TCRdb kept only the in-frame ones, dropping some. Of 150,000 to 200,000 clones in the sample, approximately 80% are singletons; the top ten hold about 3.5%. Sequenced: PBMCs. Every receptor here comes from a man in his forties in good health and CMV-seropositive.

This clone appeared a few times. CDR3 coding DNA: TGCAGTGCTAGAGCGGGAGGTACGCAGTATTTT. Amino acid sequence: CSARAGGTQYF. The chain employs TRBV20-1 and TRBJ2-3; TRBD2 agrees at 7 bases. V was pared by 1 base and J by 8 bases, with 0 bases of the junction left unmatched. Germline V gene lookup returns CDR1 DFQATT and CDR2 SNEGSKA (reference sequence). This CDR3 spans 11 amino acids.

The chain employs TRBV5-1 and TRBJ2-3; no reliable D call. CDR3 length equals 15 residues. Germline CDR1 reads SGHRS; CDR2 reads YFSETQ. V was cut by 0 bases and J by 0 bases, with 8 bases left in between. CDR3 protein: CASSLAETSTDTQYF. The CDR3 region has the DNA TGCGCCAGCAGCTTGGCGGAGACTAGCACAGATACGCAGTATTTT.

The V and J genes are TRBV9 and TRBJ2-2, with D unclear. Germline CDR1 SGDLS, CDR2 YYNGEE. The CDR3 runs 16 residues. Trimming stripped 4 bases from V and 0 bases from J, with 13 bases between. CDR3 in amino acids: CASSPTGPANTGELFF. The CDR3 nucleotides are TGTGCCAGCAGCCCTACTGGTCCCGCGAACACCGGGGAGCTGTTTTTT.

This clone was seen a single time. The chain joins TRBV27 to TRBJ1-1; D not certain. Germline CDR1 MNHEY, CDR2 SMNVEV (reference sequence). Deletions cut 3 bases from V and 1 base from J, with 9 bases between. The CDR3 loop spans 14 amino acids. The CDR3 loop reads CASSFEGPNTEAFF. The DNA for the CDR3 is TGTGCCAGCAGTTTTGAGGGCCCGAACACTGAAGCTTTCTTT.

V and J are TRBV6-5 and TRBJ1-3, with D perhaps matching TRBD1 (5 bases). Germline V gene lookup returns CDR1 MNHEY and CDR2 SVGAGI. The CDR3 has 15 amino acids. Trimming stripped 2 bases from V and 3 bases from J, with 11 bases between. In nucleotides, the CDR3 is TGTGCCAGCAGTTACCGGGGGGTGGGTGGAAACACCATATATTTT. Protein product: CASSYRGVGGNTIYF.

The rearrangement uses TRBV6-1 and TRBJ1-3; possible D gene TRBD1, 6 bases. Germline V gene lookup returns CDR1 MNHNS and CDR2 SASEGT. The CDR3 is 17 amino acids. V was clipped by 3 bases and J by 3 bases, with 18 bases between them. The CDR3 region has the DNA TGTGCCAGCAGTGATTGGGCCCGGGGGGCTAGTGGAAACACCATATATTTT. Translation gives CASSDWARGASGNTIYF.

V usage is TRBV7-2 and J usage is TRBJ2-7; D is perhaps TRBD1 (5 bases). Trimming removed 1 base from V and 5 bases from J, with 12 bases in between. In germline, CDR1 is SGHTA, CDR2 FQGNSA. This CDR3 contains 14 residues. CDR3 loop: CASSLVAGLDEQYF. Here the CDR3 DNA reads TGTGCCAGCAGCTTAGTAGCAGGGTTGGACGAGCAGTACTTC. Filled out from reference TRBV7-2 and TRBJ2-7, the complete variable domain reads GAGVSQSPSNKVTEKGKDVELRCDPISGHTALYWYRQSLGQGLEFLIYFQGNSAPDKSGLPSDRFSAERTGGSVSTLTIQRTQQEDSAVYLCASSLVAGLDEQYFGPGTRLTVT.

The J gene is TRBJ2-5, the V gene TRBV5-5; 9 bases are a match to TRBD2. This CDR3 is built from 13 residues. Germline CDR1 and CDR2: SGHKS and YYEKEE (reference sequence). V dropped 5 bases and J dropped 3; count of bases not matched to a gene: 2. The CDR3 nucleotides read TGTGCCAGCAGGATAGCGGGAGAAGAGACCCAGTACTTC. It yields the protein CASRIAGEETQYF.

DNA of the CDR3: TGTGCCAGCAGCCCCGGTGGTACTAACAATGAGCAGTTCTTC. Protein: CASSPGGTNNEQFF. The chain is built from TRBV9 and TRBJ2-1, with D hard to call. Trimming removed 4 bases at V and 5 bases at J, with 13 bases between. Germline V gene lookup returns CDR1 SGDLS and CDR2 YYNGEE. The CDR3 spans 14 residues.

The rearrangement joins TRBV11-1 to TRBJ2-7, with D possibly matching TRBD2 (6 bases). Trimming shortened V by 4 bases and J by 5 bases, and 12 bases separated the two germline ends. In germline, CDR1 is SGHAT, CDR2 FQDESV (reference sequence). The CDR3 runs 13 residues. The CDR3 DNA reads as TGTGCCAGCAGCTCAGGGACTTCCCACGAGCAGTACTTC. It encodes CASSSGTSHEQYF.

The chain is built from TRBV19 and TRBJ2-7; perhaps TRBD1 as D (5 bases). Trimming left V 5 bases short and J 0 bases short, with 14 bases between. Germline CDR1 is LNHDA and CDR2 is SQIVND (reference sequence). The CDR3 covers 15 residues. The CDR3, as DNA: TGTGCCAGTAGTCCTCACAGTGGGGCCTCCTACGAGCAGTACTTC. As protein: CASSPHSGASYEQYF.

V is TRBV2 and J is TRBJ2-7; 10 nucleotides match TRBD1. The CDR3 consists of 13 residues. J gave up 6 bases and V 9 bases, and 8 bases lay outside the gene matches. The germline CDR1 and CDR2 sequences are SNHLY and FYNNEI. The chain's CDR3 is CASFGTGDSEQYF. The CDR3 region has the DNA TGTGCCAGTTTCGGGACAGGGGACTCCGAGCAGTACTTC.

The J gene is TRBJ2-2, the V gene TRBV5-1; 7 bases fit TRBD1. CDR1 and CDR2 (germline): SGHRS, YFSETQ. V shed 4 bases and J 1 base; nucleotides not matched to a gene: 7. The CDR3 runs 16 residues. The DNA of the CDR3 is TGCGCCAGCAGCCCCAGGACAGGAGGGAACACCGGGGAGCTGTTTTTT. This encodes CASSPRTGGNTGELFF.

The chain recombines TRBV2 with TRBJ1-5, with D uncertain. CDR3 length: 16 amino acids. The V end lost 1 base, the J end lost 0 bases, and 10 bases lay between the germline ends. In germline, CDR1 is SNHLY, CDR2 FYNNEI. The DNA for the CDR3 is TGTGCCAGCAGTGAAGATGCCGGGAATAGCAATCAGCCCCAGCATTTT. Translation: CASSEDAGNSNQPQHF.

The chain employs TRBV27 and TRBJ2-2, with D uncertain. V was trimmed by 9 bases and J by 0 bases, leaving 5 bases between them. Germline CDR1 reads MNHEY; CDR2 reads SMNVEV (reference sequence). This CDR3 has 12 amino acids. The DNA for the CDR3 is TGTGCCAGTCGCGCGAACACCGGGGAGCTGTTTTTT. Amino acids: CASRANTGELFF.

About this clone: The same CDR3 arises from other DNA sequences in this sample as well. The chain carries TRBV6-5 and TRBJ2-7; no clear D gene. Germline values: CDR1 MNHEY, CDR2 SVGAGI. V lost 2 bases, J lost 3 bases, and 8 bases lay in between. The CDR3 runs to 13 residues. CDR3 amino acids: CASSYRVGYEQYF. The CDR3 coding sequence is TGTGCCAGCAGTTACCGGGTTGGCTACGAGCAGTACTTC.

The V gene is TRBV5-5, the J gene TRBJ1-2; D unresolved. The CDR3 has 11 residues. The V gene's germline CDR1 is SGHKS and CDR2 YYEKEE (reference sequence). Trimming removed 5 bases from V and 4 bases from J, with 6 bases in between. The DNA for the CDR3 is TGTGCCAGCAGAGCTAGCTATGGCTACACCTTC. Protein product: CASRASYGYTF. Drawing the rest from reference TRBV5-5 and TRBJ1-2, the complete variable domain is DAGVTQSPTHLIKTRGQQVTLRCSPISGHKSVSWYQQVLGQGPQFIFQYYEKEERGRGNFPDRFSARQFPNYSSELNVNALLLGDSALYLCASRASYGYTFGSGTRLTVV.

The rearrangement links TRBV5-8 to TRBJ1-1; TRBD1 aligns across 10 bases. The CDR3 runs 18 residues. V was pared by 9 bases and J by 3 bases, with 20 bases of the junction left unmatched. The germline gives CDR1 SGHTS, CDR2 YDEGEE. CDR3 loop: CATLNAPGTGVYHTEAFF. In DNA, the CDR3 is TGTGCCACTCTGAATGCGCCCGGGACAGGGGTCTATCACACTGAAGCTTTCTTT. The whole variable domain, filled in from reference TRBV5-8 and TRBJ1-1, reads EAGVTQSPTHLIKTRGQQATLRCSPISGHTSVYWYQQALGLGLQFLLWYDEGEERNRGNFPPRFSGRQFPNYSSELNVNALELEDSALYLCATLNAPGTGVYHTEAFFGQGTRLTVV.

V usage is TRBV27 and J usage is TRBJ2-1; a possible D gene is TRBD1 (5 bases). Trimming removed 6 bases at V and 5 bases at J, with 17 bases between. The CDR3 is 15 residues long. The germline V gene has CDR1 MNHEY and CDR2 SMNVEV (reference sequence). CDR3 amino acids: CASSLTGATNNEQFF. CDR3 bases: TGTGCCAGCAGCTTAACAGGAGCGACCAACAATGAGCAGTTCTTC.